This T cell receptor beta chain came from a study of T cells in Graves' hyperthyroidism and ophthalmopathy. Study overall: It was at initial diagnosis, before any treatment, that peripheral blood was collected.

Ophthalmopathy patients had Clinical Activity Score at least 3, NOSPECS grade at least 4, duration under 3 months. Not enrolled were patients with uncontrolled infection, other autoimmune disease, pregnancy or lactation. Clinicians diagnosed patients from clinical symptoms, serum thyroxine and TRAb, thyroid ultrasound and orbital computed tomography. Researchers took RNA transcripts and amplified the TCR beta CDR3 regions from them. In the first-round RT-PCR of the TCR CDR3, the HTBI primer set was used. TCRdb passed the multiplex PCR reads through MiXCR, listing each CDR3 protein once. This sample has about half a million distinct CDR3 sequences, with about 15% found just once. Sequenced input: blood. The receptor comes from a woman younger than 45 with Graves' ophthalmopathy.

This CDR3 reads CASSGEGLRTDTQYF. The CDR3 nucleotides read TGTGCCAGCAGCGGGGAAGGACTTCGTACAGATACGCAGTATTTT. The V call is TRBV5-4, the J call TRBJ2-3, with D tentatively TRBD2 (5 bases). The CDR3 sequence is 15 residues long. Germline values: CDR1 SGHNT, CDR2 YYREEE (reference sequence). The V end was cut by 4 bases, the J end by 3 bases, with 15 bases between. Full variable domain (rest looked up from reference TRBV5-4 and TRBJ2-3): ETGVTQSPTHLIKTRGQQVTLRCSSQSGHNTVSWYQQALGQGPQFIFQYYREEENGRGNFPPRFSGLQFPNYSSELNVNALELDDSALYLCASSGEGLRTDTQYFGPGTRLTVL.